This T cell receptor (beta chain) was retrieved from a study of blood T cell repertoires in COVID-19. The method was immunoSEQ multiplex PCR; TCRdb's version includes in-frame clones alone and lacks a portion of them. Here the sample spans approximately 200,000 clones, less than 90% being singletons. Germline V lookup: CDR1 MNHEY, CDR2 SVGEGT. The CDR3 sequence is 15 residues long. V dropped 2 bases and J dropped 5; count of bases not matched to a gene: 4. The chain combines TRBV6-2 or TRBV6-3 with TRBJ2-1, with 9 nucleotides matching TRBD2. The TCR was taken from a woman of 80 years or more with COVID-19, enrolled during active disease. Sequencing was performed on peripheral blood. The CDR3 protein is CASSYTASGDNEQFF. The CDR3 DNA is TGTGCCAGCAGTTACACGGCTAGCGGGGACAATGAGCAGTTCTTC.